A single sample is the source of the 2 T cell receptor beta chains below, sequenced in a study of beta chain features in type 1 diabetes (dated by TCRdb to between 2017 and 2018). Libraries came from the immunoSEQ multiplex PCR assay. All of the isolated RNA was reverse transcribed with the High Capacity cDNA Reverse Transcription Kit, so expressed TCRB transcripts were sequenced. TCRdb stores this immuneACCESS table with in-frame sequences only. Part of the clones is absent; in the studies checked, under half of the shortfall reflects unresolved V genes, and no reason is known for the rest. Recorded for this sample are under 450,000 clones; more than 11% of them occurred a single time. Of the sample, 0.035% to 0.04% falls within the top ten clones. The sequencing input was naive CD4+ T cells from blood. The cell subset or site label on this specimen signifies: true naive CD4+ T cells. These receptors all come from a man aged 25-40 years in good health.

This clone was picked up a small number of times. The chain uses TRBV4-2 and TRBJ2-7; the D gene is possibly TRBD1 (6 bases). Germline CDR1 and CDR2: LGHNA and YNFKEQ. V was pared by 2 bases and J by 3 bases, with 8 bases between. The CDR3 sequence is 13 residues long. CDR3 loop: CASSQMGHYEQYF. In DNA, the CDR3 is TGTGCCAGCAGCCAAATGGGACACTACGAGCAGTACTTC.

This clone appeared a single time. The CDR3 does not close with the conserved phenylalanine or tryptophan, likely indicating a read error. It is unclear where the CDR3 begins or ends on the DNA, so no DNA is shown, and the CDR3 is as TCRdb lists it. The chain uses TRBV20-1 and TRBJ1-1; the DNA was not used to check the table's D call, TRBD1. 10 amino acids form the CDR3, both terminal residues included. In germline, CDR1 is DFQATT, CDR2 SNEGSKA (reference sequence). CDR3 sequence: CSATHRDHLL.